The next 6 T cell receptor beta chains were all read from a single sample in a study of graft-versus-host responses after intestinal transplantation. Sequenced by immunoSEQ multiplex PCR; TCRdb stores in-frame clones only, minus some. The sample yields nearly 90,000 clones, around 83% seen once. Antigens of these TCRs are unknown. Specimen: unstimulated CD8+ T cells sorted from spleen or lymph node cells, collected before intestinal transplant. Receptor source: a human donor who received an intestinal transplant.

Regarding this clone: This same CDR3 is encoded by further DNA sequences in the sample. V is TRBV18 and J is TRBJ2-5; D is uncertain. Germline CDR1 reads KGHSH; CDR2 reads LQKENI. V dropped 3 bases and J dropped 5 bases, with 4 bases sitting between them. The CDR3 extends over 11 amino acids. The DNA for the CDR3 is TGTGCCAGCTCACCTTCGGAGACCCAGTACTTC. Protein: CASSPSETQYF.

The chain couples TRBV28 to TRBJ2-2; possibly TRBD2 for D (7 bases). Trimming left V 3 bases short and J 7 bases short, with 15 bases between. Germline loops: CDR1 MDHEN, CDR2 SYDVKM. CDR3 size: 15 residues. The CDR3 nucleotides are TGTGCCAGCAGTTTTACGGGGGGCTACGACGGGGAGCTGTTTTTT. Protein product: CASSFTGGYDGELFF.

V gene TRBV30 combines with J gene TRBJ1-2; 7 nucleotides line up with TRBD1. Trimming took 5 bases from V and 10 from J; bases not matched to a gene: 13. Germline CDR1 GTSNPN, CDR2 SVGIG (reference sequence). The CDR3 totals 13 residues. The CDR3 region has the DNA TGTGCCTGGGGACCCGACAGGGCCGTCGCCTACACCTTC. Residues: CAWGPDRAVAYTF. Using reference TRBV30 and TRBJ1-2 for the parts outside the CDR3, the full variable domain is SQTIHQWPATLVQPVGSPLSLECTVEGTSNPNLYWYRQAAGRGLQLLFYSVGIGQISSEVPQNLSASRPQDRQFILSSKKLLLSDSGFYLCAWGPDRAVAYTFGSGTRLTVV.

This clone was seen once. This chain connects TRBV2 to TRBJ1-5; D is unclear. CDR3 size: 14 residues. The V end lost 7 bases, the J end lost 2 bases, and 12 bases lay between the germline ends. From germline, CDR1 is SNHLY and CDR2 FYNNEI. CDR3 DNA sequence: TGTGCCAGCACTTCGGGAGCGGGCAATCAGCCCCAGCATTTT. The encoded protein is CASTSGAGNQPQHF.

The CDR3 here is CAIRGARDRVETQYF. The CDR3 DNA reads TGTGCCATCAGGGGTGCGCGGGACAGGGTAGAGACCCAGTACTTC. V is TRBV10-3 and J is TRBJ2-5, with 9 positions matching TRBD1. This CDR3 is 15 amino acids long. V shed 6 bases, J shed 4 bases, and the junction held 9 bases outside the gene matches. Germline V gene data show CDR1 as ENHRY and CDR2 as SYGVKD.

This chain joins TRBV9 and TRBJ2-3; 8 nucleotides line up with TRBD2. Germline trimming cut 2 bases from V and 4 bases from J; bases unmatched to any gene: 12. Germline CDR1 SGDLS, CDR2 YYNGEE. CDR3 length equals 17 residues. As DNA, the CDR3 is TGTGCCAGCAGCGTTCGGGGAGCGGGAGATTTGTCAGATACGCAGTATTTT. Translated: CASSVRGAGDLSDTQYF. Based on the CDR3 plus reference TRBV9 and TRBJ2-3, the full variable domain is DSGVTQTPKHLITATGQRVTLRCSPRSGDLSVYWYQQSLDQGLQFLIQYYNGEERAKGNILERFSAQQFPDLHSELNLSSLELGDSALYFCASSVRGAGDLSDTQYFGPGTRLTVL.